Following are 22 T cell receptor beta chains from one sample sequenced in a study of shared clonotypes between healthy human individuals. Some clones are missing from TCRdb's copy, which holds only in-frame ones; the method was immunoSEQ multiplex PCR. The table includes 800,000 to 950,000 clones, approximately 96% detected once. In the naive CD8 group, cells lacked CD45RO and were positively selected for CCR7, so terminally differentiated effector memory CD45RA+ cells were left out. Source material: naive CD8+ T cells sorted from blood. All receptors derive from a man younger than 45 in good health.

This clone occurred once. Other nucleotide sequences from this sample produce the same CDR3. The genes are TRBV9 and TRBJ2-7; D possibly corresponds to TRBD2 (5 bases). Germline values: CDR1 SGDLS, CDR2 YYNGEE. V was trimmed by 0 bases and J by 2 bases, leaving 12 bases between them. The CDR3 covers 15 residues. The chain's CDR3 is CASSVGSGSTYEQYF. CDR3 sequence (DNA): TGTGCCAGCAGCGTAGGGTCTGGGAGCACCTACGAGCAGTACTTC.

This clone came up once. CDR3 DNA sequence: TGTGCCAGCAGCCAAGAAGGCTACCCAAACGCTGGCGAGCAGTACTTC. As protein: CASSQEGYPNAGEQYF. This chain uses TRBV4-2 with TRBJ2-7, with unresolved D. CDR1 LGHNA and CDR2 YNFKEQ come from the germline V gene. The CDR3 runs to 16 residues. V was cut by 0 bases and J by 6 bases, with 18 bases left in between.

The chain combines TRBV9 with TRBJ2-3; D assignment may be TRBD1 or TRBD2 (5 bases each). Per germline, CDR1 SGDLS and CDR2 YYNGEE. CDR3 length: 18 residues. Trimming shortened V by 3 bases and J by 5 bases, and 25 bases separated the two germline ends. The CDR3 bases are TGTGCCAGCAGCGCACCTCCCTTCAGGGCGGCGGAGGTAGATACGCAGTATTTT. As protein: CASSAPPFRAAEVDTQYF.

This chain joins TRBV11-2 and TRBJ2-5; D is ambiguous. The germline gives CDR1 SGHAT, CDR2 FQNNGV. Trimming stripped 1 base from V and 2 bases from J, with 8 bases between. The CDR3 runs to 14 residues. DNA of the CDR3: TGTGCCAGCAGCTTAGCGCCGGCTCAAGAGACCCAGTACTTC. Its protein product is CASSLAPAQETQYF.

The chain is built from TRBV5-1 and TRBJ1-5; D remains unclear. CDR1 is SGHRS and CDR2 is YFSETQ in the germline V gene. The CDR3 has 15 amino acids. Trimming took off 0 bases at V and 1 base at J, with 8 bases between the two ends. CDR3 DNA: TGCGCCAGCAGCTTGGAGGCCGGGAGCAATCAGCCCCAGCATTTT. Translated: CASSLEAGSNQPQHF.

The chain links TRBV9 to TRBJ1-1; the D is unclear. Germline assignment: CDR1 SGDLS and CDR2 YYNGEE. CDR3 length: 13 residues. Trimming shortened V by 3 bases and J by 1 base, and 7 bases separated the two germline ends. As DNA, the CDR3 is TGTGCCAGCAGCGGATACAGGAACACTGAAGCTTTCTTT. Translation gives CASSGYRNTEAFF.

In the case of this clone: This sample also contains other DNA sequences that code for the same CDR3. The rearrangement uses TRBV29-1 and TRBJ1-1; the D is unclear. The germline V and J ends were trimmed by 6 bases and 0 bases, with 8 bases remaining between them. Germline values: CDR1 SQVTM, CDR2 ANQGSEA. CDR3 length equals 12 residues. The CDR3 here is CSVGVMNTEAFF. CDR3 DNA: TGCAGCGTCGGTGTTATGAACACTGAAGCTTTCTTT.

The chain has TRBV28 and TRBJ2-2; no definite D call. The CDR3 spans 15 residues. Trimming took 3 bases from V and 1 from J, leaving 9 bases between them. Germline V gene sequence: CDR1 MDHEN, CDR2 SYDVKM. The CDR3 nucleotides are TGTGCCAGCAGTTTTCTCCAGGTGAACACCGGGGAGCTGTTTTTT. Protein: CASSFLQVNTGELFF.

The chain uses TRBV4-1 and TRBJ2-6, with D tentatively TRBD1 (5 bases). The V gene's germline CDR1 is MGHRA and CDR2 YSYEKL. This CDR3 is built from 15 residues. V lost 11 bases to trimming and J lost 1 base, with 15 bases between them. In nucleotides, the CDR3 is TGCGCCTCCAGCCAAGCAGGGTCTGGGGCCAACGTCCTGACTTTC. Protein product: CASSQAGSGANVLTF.

J is TRBJ2-1 and V is TRBV7-9; the match to TRBD1 covers 10 bases. Germline CDR1 is SEHNR and CDR2 is FQNEAQ (reference sequence). This CDR3 spans 16 amino acids. V trimming: 2 bases; J trimming: 7 bases; junction bases outside the gene matches: 8. The CDR3 reads CASSLSGTGVRNEQFF. CDR3 nucleotides: TGTGCCAGCAGCTTATCCGGGACAGGGGTTAGAAATGAGCAGTTCTTC.

The chain's CDR3 is CASSERGSDEQYF. The DNA of the CDR3 is TGCGCCAGCAGTGAACGGGGTTCCGACGAGCAGTACTTC. J is TRBJ2-7 and V is TRBV10-1; tentative D call: TRBD2 (5 bases). With 3 bases removed from V and 5 bases from J, the gap between germline ends came to 11 bases. Per germline, CDR1 WNHNN and CDR2 SYGVQD (reference sequence). The CDR3 extends over 13 amino acids.

The chain uses TRBV9 and TRBJ2-7; 11 nucleotides match TRBD2. V lost 4 bases, J lost 0 bases, and 9 bases stayed unmatched. The CDR3 has 17 amino acids. CDR1 is SGDLS, CDR2 YYNGEE, per germline. The CDR3 DNA follows: TGTGCCAGCAGCCCAGGGACTAGCGGATCCTACTCCTACGAGCAGTACTTC. Residues: CASSPGTSGSYSYEQYF.

The chain carries TRBV5-5 and TRBJ1-5, with 10 bases lining up with TRBD1. The J segment lost 7 bases and the V segment lost 4 bases, leaving 5 bases of the junction unmatched. The CDR3 length is 14 residues. Germline V lookup: CDR1 SGHKS, CDR2 YYEKEE (reference sequence). CDR3 residues: CASSRQGARQPQHF. CDR3 DNA: TGTGCCAGCAGCAGACAGGGGGCTAGGCAGCCCCAGCATTTT.

Here the CDR3 DNA reads TGCGCCAGCAGCGACTCGACAGGGAGCTTCGACGAGCAGTACTTC. This gives the protein CASSDSTGSFDEQYF. The V and J genes are TRBV5-1 and TRBJ2-7, with 7 bases identical to TRBD1. CDR1 is SGHRS, CDR2 YFSETQ, per germline. V shed 4 bases and J 5 bases; nucleotides not matched to a gene: 12. This CDR3 contains 15 residues.

The rearrangement uses TRBV2 and TRBJ2-7, with D perhaps matching TRBD1 or TRBD2 (5 bases each). Germline V gives CDR1 SNHLY, CDR2 FYNNEI. The CDR3 covers 11 residues. Trimming took 11 bases from V and 7 from J, leaving 15 bases between them. Here the CDR3 reads CAGGIAAEQYF. The CDR3 DNA reads TGTGCCGGGGGAATAGCCGCGGAGCAGTACTTC.

The chain links TRBV12-5 to TRBJ1-2; D not certain. The CDR3 length is 19 residues. The V and J ends lost 0 bases and 5 bases respectively, with 25 bases between them. Germline V gene lookup returns CDR1 LGHNT and CDR2 FRNRAP. The CDR3 region is CASGLVPVRAAREAYGYTF. CDR3 coding DNA: TGTGCTAGTGGTTTGGTACCGGTTCGGGCAGCTCGGGAGGCTTATGGCTACACCTTC.

V and J are TRBV4-2 and TRBJ2-7; 9 bases map to TRBD2. CDR1 LGHNA and CDR2 YNFKEQ come from the germline V gene. The CDR3 has 19 residues. The V and J ends lost 2 bases and 0 bases, in that order; junction bases with no gene match: 14. The CDR3 is CASSQSFPAGGRSSYEQYF. CDR3 DNA: TGTGCCAGCAGCCAATCCTTCCCAGCGGGAGGTAGGAGCTCCTACGAGCAGTACTTC.

The chain's CDR3 is CASSLAEAGTYEQYF. CDR3 DNA sequence: TGTGCCAGCAGCTTGGCCGAGGCTGGGACCTACGAGCAGTACTTC. The chain has TRBV5-6 and TRBJ2-7; D is unclear. The CDR3 runs to 15 residues. CDR1 and CDR2 from the germline V gene are SGHDT and YYEEEE. Trimming cost V 0 bases and J 2 bases, with 12 bases left between them.

The sample holds one count of this clone. The chain uses TRBV7-8 and TRBJ2-7, with D perhaps matching TRBD1 or TRBD2 (5 bases each). The germline CDR1 and CDR2 sequences are SGHVS and FQNEAQ. V lost 5 bases to trimming and J lost 4 bases, with 12 bases between them. The CDR3 has 13 amino acids. The CDR3 here is CASSTGLIYEQYF. CDR3 bases: TGTGCCAGCAGCACAGGACTCATATACGAGCAGTACTTC.

The chain links TRBV7-9 to TRBJ1-3; D ambiguous. The CDR3 loop spans 17 amino acids. Trimming stripped 4 bases from V and 0 bases from J, with 16 bases between. Germline CDR1 is SEHNR and CDR2 is FQNEAQ (reference sequence). CDR3 loop: CASSSSPSAFSGNTIYF. CDR3 sequence (DNA): TGTGCCAGCAGCTCATCCCCTAGCGCGTTCTCTGGAAACACCATATATTTT.

This chain links TRBV4-3 with TRBJ2-1, with TRBD2 identical over 7 bases. V was clipped by 6 bases and J by 0 bases; unmatched bases: 8. Per germline, CDR1 LGHNA and CDR2 YSLEER. This CDR3 is 16 amino acids long. CDR3 nucleotide sequence: TGCGCCAGCAGTGGGGGGGGGAAAAGCTCCTACAATGAGCAGTTCTTC. It is translated as CASSGGGKSSYNEQFF.

This rearrangement joins TRBV28 to TRBJ2-5; 10 nucleotides line up with TRBD1. The CDR3 runs to 16 residues. Unmatched junction bases numbered 7, after V lost 4 bases and J lost 2 bases. Germline V CDR1 and CDR2: MDHEN, SYDVKM. The CDR3, as DNA: TGTGCCAGCAGTTACCACCGGGACAGGGGTCAAGAGACCCAGTACTTC. It encodes CASSYHRDRGQETQYF.